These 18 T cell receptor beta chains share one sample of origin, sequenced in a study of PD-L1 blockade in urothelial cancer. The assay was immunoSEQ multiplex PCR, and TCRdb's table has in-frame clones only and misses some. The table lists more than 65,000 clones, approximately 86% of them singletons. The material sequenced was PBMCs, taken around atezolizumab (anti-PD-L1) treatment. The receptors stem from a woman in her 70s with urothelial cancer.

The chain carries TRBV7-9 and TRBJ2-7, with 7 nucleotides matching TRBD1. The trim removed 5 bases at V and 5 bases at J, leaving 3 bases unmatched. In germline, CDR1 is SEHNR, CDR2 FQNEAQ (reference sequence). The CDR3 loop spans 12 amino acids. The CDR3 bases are TGTGCCAGCAGCACAGGGGTAAACGAGCAGTACTTC. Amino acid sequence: CASSTGVNEQYF.

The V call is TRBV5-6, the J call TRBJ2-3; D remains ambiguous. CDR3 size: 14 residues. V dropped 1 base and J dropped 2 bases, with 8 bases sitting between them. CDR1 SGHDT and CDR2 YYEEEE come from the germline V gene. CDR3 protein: CASSLPTVTDTQYF. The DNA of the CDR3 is TGTGCCAGCAGCTTGCCGACTGTCACAGATACGCAGTATTTT.

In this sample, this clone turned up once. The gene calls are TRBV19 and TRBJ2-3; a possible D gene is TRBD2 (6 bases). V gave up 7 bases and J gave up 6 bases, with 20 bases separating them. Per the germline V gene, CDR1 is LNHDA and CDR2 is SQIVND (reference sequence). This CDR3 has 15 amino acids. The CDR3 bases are TGTGCCAGTACGGAGGGGCAGTTGATTGCGGATACGCAGTATTTT. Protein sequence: CASTEGQLIADTQYF.

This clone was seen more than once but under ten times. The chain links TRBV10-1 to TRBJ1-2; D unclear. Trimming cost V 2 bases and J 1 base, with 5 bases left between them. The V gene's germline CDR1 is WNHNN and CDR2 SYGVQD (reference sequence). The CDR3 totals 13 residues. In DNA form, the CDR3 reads TGCGCCAGCAGTGAGGGCTTTAACTATGGCTACACCTTC. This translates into CASSEGFNYGYTF.

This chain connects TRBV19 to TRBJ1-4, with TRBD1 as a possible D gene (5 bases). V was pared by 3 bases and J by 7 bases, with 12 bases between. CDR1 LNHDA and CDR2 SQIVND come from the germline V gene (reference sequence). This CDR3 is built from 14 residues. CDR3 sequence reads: CASSIPRASEKLFF. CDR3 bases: TGTGCCAGTAGTATTCCCAGGGCAAGTGAAAAACTGTTTTTT.

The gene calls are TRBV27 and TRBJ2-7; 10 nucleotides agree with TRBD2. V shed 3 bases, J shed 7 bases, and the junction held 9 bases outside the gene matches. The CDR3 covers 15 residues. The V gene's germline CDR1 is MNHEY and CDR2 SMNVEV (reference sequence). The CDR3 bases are TGTGCCAGCAGTTTCAATGGACTAGCGGAGGAAGAGCAGTACTTC. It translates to CASSFNGLAEEEQYF.

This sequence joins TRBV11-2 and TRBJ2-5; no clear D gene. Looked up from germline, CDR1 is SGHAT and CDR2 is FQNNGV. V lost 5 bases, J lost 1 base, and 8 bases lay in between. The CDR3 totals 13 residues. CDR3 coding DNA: TGTGCCAGCAGCCACGGTATCCAAGAGACCCAGTACTTC. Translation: CASSHGIQETQYF.

The CDR3 coding sequence is TGTGCCATCAGTGGCCTAGCGGGGGGGCAAGAGACCCAGTACTTC. Its protein is CAISGLAGGQETQYF. The chain couples TRBV10-3 to TRBJ2-5; the match to TRBD2 covers 12 bases. The CDR3 has 15 residues. Germline CDR1 and CDR2: ENHRY and SYGVKD. V lost 4 bases and J lost 2; bases outside the gene matches: 2.

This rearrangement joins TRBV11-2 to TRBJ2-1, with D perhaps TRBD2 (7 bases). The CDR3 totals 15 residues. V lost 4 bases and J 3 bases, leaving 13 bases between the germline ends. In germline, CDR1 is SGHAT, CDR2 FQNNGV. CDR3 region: CASSWRRGGYNEQFF. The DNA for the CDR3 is TGTGCCAGCAGCTGGCGGAGGGGGGGCTACAATGAGCAGTTCTTC.

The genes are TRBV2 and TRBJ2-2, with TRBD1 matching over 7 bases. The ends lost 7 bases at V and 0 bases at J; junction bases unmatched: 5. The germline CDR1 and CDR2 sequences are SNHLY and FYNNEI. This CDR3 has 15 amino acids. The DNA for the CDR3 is TGTGCCAGCAAACTAGGACAGGCGAACACCGGGGAGCTGTTTTTT. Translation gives CASKLGQANTGELFF.

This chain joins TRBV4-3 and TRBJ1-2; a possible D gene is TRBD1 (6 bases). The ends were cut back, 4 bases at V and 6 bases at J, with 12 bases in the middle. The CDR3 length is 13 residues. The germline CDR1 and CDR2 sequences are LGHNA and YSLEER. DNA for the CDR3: TGCGCCAGCAGCCTCAACTCAGGGGATGGCTACACCTTC. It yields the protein CASSLNSGDGYTF.

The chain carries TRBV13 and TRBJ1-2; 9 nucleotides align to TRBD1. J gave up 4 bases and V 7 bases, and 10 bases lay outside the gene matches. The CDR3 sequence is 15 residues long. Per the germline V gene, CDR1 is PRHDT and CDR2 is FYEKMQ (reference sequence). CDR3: CASNGFRDRAYGYTF. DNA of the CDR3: TGTGCCAGCAACGGTTTCCGGGACAGGGCCTATGGCTACACCTTC.

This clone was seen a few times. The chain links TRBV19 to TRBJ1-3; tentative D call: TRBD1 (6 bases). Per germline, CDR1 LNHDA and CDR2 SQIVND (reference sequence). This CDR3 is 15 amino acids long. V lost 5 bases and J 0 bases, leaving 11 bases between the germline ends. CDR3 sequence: CASSSQGNSGNTIYF. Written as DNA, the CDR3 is TGTGCCAGTAGTTCACAGGGCAACTCTGGAAACACCATATATTTT.

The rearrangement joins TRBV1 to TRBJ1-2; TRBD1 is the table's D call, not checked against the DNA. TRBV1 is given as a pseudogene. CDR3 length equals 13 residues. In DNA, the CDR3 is TGCACCAGCAGCCCGCACAGGGGGAACGGCTACACCTTC. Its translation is CTSSPHRGNGYTF.

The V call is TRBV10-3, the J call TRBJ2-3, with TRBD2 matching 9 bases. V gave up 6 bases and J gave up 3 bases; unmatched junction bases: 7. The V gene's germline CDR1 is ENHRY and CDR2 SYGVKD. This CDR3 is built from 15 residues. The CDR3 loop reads CAIRSRGGRTDTQYF. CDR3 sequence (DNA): TGTGCCATCAGATCGCGGGGGGGGCGGACAGATACGCAGTATTTT.

The CDR3 region has the DNA TGTGCCAGCAGCTTCAGCGGGAGAAGCACAGATACGCAGTATTTT. It codes for CASSFSGRSTDTQYF. The chain links TRBV11-2 to TRBJ2-3, with TRBD2 identical over 8 bases. The CDR3 runs 15 residues. Trimming cost V 3 bases and J 0 bases; bases outside gene matches: 2. Germline V gene data show CDR1 as SGHAT and CDR2 as FQNNGV.

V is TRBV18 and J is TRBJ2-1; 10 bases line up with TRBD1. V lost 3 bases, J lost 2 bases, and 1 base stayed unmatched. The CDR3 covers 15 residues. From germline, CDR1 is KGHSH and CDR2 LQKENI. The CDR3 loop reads CASSPGTGAYNEQFF. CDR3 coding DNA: TGTGCCAGCTCACCGGGGACAGGGGCCTACAATGAGCAGTTCTTC.

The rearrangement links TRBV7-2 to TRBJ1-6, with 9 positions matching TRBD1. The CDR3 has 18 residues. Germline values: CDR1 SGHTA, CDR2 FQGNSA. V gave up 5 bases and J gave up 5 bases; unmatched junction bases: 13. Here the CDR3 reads CASSALIGQGRHNSPLHF. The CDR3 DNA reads TGTGCCAGCAGCGCTCTTATAGGACAGGGGAGACATAATTCACCCCTCCACTTT.